A single sample gave rise to the 19 T cell receptor beta chains below, sequenced in a study of identical twins. A single record per CDR3 protein comes from TCRdb applying MiXCR to the 5' RACE reads. This table holds 100,000 or so distinct CDR3 sequences, 5.9% found once. The material sequenced was memory T cells sorted from blood. The receptor source for this set is a woman aged 50 to 60 in good health.

The rearrangement joins TRBV20-1 to TRBJ1-6; tentative D call: TRBD1 (6 bases). The germline V and J ends were trimmed by 2 bases and 7 bases, with 9 bases remaining between them. From germline, CDR1 is DFQATT and CDR2 SNEGSKA (reference sequence). The CDR3 has 13 amino acids. The CDR3, as DNA: TGCAGTGCTAGAAGGGACACCAATTCACCCCTCCACTTT. It specifies CSARRDTNSPLHF.

This clonotype showed up just a few times. The chain is built from TRBV7-3 and TRBJ2-2; a weak D match, TRBD1 (6 bases). This CDR3 has 13 amino acids. In germline, CDR1 is SGHTA, CDR2 FQGTGA. V was shortened by 5 bases and J by 5 bases, with 9 bases between the two germline ends. This CDR3 is CASSAQGTGELFF. DNA for the CDR3: TGTGCCAGCAGCGCCCAGGGGACCGGGGAGCTGTTTTTT. The full variable domain, with the rest looked up from reference TRBV7-3 and TRBJ2-2, is GAGVSQTPSNKVTEKGKYVELRCDPISGHTALYWYRQSLGQGPEFLIYFQGTGAADDSGLPNDRFFAVRPEGSVSTLKIQRTERGDSAVYLCASSAQGTGELFFGEGSRLTVL.

The rearrangement links TRBV12-3 or TRBV12-4 to TRBJ2-1; TRBD2 matches at 10 bases. This CDR3 is built from 14 residues. V shed 5 bases and J 8 bases; nucleotides not matched to a gene: 6. The DNA of the CDR3 is TGTGCCAGCAGTACCCCCGGGACTAGCGATGAGCAGTTCTTC. It is translated as CASSTPGTSDEQFF.

This clonotype is medium-sized by share. CDR3 coding DNA: TGCGCCAGCGTCATAGCGGGAGGGTCTGGGGAGACCCAGTACTTC. It translates to CASVIAGGSGETQYF. The V gene is TRBV5-1, the J gene TRBJ2-5, with 11 bases lining up with TRBD2. CDR3 length: 15 residues. Germline CDR1 reads SGHRS; CDR2 reads YFSETQ. V was pared by 7 bases and J by 5 bases, with 10 bases of the junction left unmatched.

This clonotype was recorded at least ten times. The rearrangement links TRBV20-1 to TRBJ1-6; 8 bases match TRBD1. The CDR3 covers 13 residues. Germline-derived CDR1 and CDR2 are DFQATT and SNEGSKA (reference sequence). With V trimmed by 5 bases and J by 9 bases, 6 bases remained unmatched. The CDR3 reads CSAPTGDGSPLHF. The CDR3 region has the DNA TGCAGTGCTCCGACAGGGGATGGTTCACCCCTCCACTTT.

This clonotype was counted a few times. The chain uses TRBV10-3 and TRBJ2-3; no definite D call. The V gene's germline CDR1 is ENHRY and CDR2 SYGVKD. CDR3 size: 15 residues. V was cut by 7 bases and J by 0 bases, with 14 bases left in between. The CDR3 sequence is CAITPMNQSTDTQYF. CDR3 in DNA: TGTGCCATCACCCCCATGAACCAAAGCACAGATACGCAGTATTTT.

This clonotype turned up a few times. The chain combines TRBV6-5 with TRBJ1-4, with D maybe TRBD1 (6 bases). This CDR3 comprises 15 residues. V dropped 0 bases and J dropped 6 bases, with 11 bases sitting between them. The germline gives CDR1 MNHEY, CDR2 SVGAGI. CDR3: CASSYSGRGDEKLFF. The DNA for the CDR3 is TGTGCCAGCAGTTACTCGGGCAGGGGAGATGAAAAACTGTTTTTT.

This clonotype was recorded many times. This chain uses TRBV7-2 with TRBJ2-7, with 10 bases matching TRBD2. With 1 base clipped from V and 4 bases from J, the junction kept 7 bases outside the gene matches. This CDR3 has 16 residues. Per germline, CDR1 SGHTA and CDR2 FQGNSA. The CDR3: CASSLVPAGGRYEQYF. CDR3 coding DNA: TGTGCCAGCAGCTTAGTTCCAGCGGGAGGGCGGTACGAGCAGTACTTC.

The sample holds many counts of this clonotype. The chain recombines TRBV9 with TRBJ2-1, with TRBD2 matching over 9 bases. This CDR3 is 16 amino acids long. V gave up 0 bases and J gave up 8 bases; unmatched junction bases: 9. Germline V lookup: CDR1 SGDLS, CDR2 YYNGEE. CDR3 DNA: TGTGCCAGCAGCGTAGAGGCGGGAGGGAAGAACGATGAGCAGTTCTTC. Encoded protein: CASSVEAGGKNDEQFF. The whole variable domain, filled in from reference TRBV9 and TRBJ2-1, reads DSGVTQTPKHLITATGQRVTLRCSPRSGDLSVYWYQQSLDQGLQFLIQYYNGEERAKGNILERFSAQQFPDLHSELNLSSLELGDSALYFCASSVEAGGKNDEQFFGPGTRLTVL.

This clonotype was detected ten times or more. This chain connects TRBV4-1 to TRBJ2-3, with 13 bases aligning to TRBD2. The CDR3 covers 17 residues. The germline V gene encodes CDR1 MGHRA and CDR2 YSYEKL. Germline trimming cut 4 bases from V and 8 bases from J; bases unmatched to any gene: 12. CDR3 residues: CASSPTGLAGFTGTQYF. In DNA, the CDR3 is TGCGCCAGCAGCCCTACGGGACTAGCGGGGTTCACGGGTACGCAGTATTTT.

The chain carries TRBV3-1 and TRBJ2-5, with D perhaps TRBD2 (5 bases). Trimming took off 8 bases at V and 7 bases at J, with 20 bases between the two ends. Germline assignment: CDR1 LGHDT and CDR2 YNNKEL (reference sequence). This CDR3 is built from 14 residues. The CDR3 region has the DNA TGTGCCAGCCTCCGAAATACGGGGTCCGGGACCCAGTACTTC. This gives the protein CASLRNTGSGTQYF.

This clonotype was counted at least ten times. The chain recombines TRBV11-2 with TRBJ2-7; 12 bases agree with TRBD1. This CDR3 is 14 amino acids long. The germline V gene encodes CDR1 SGHAT and CDR2 FQNNGV. After removal of 5 bases from V and 8 bases from J, the junction contained 7 bases not matched to a gene. The CDR3 sequence: CASSQGQGAPKQYF. DNA for the CDR3: TGTGCCAGCAGCCAGGGACAGGGGGCGCCTAAGCAGTACTTC.

In its sample, this clonotype was seen many times. The genes are TRBV10-3 and TRBJ2-1; the match to TRBD2 covers 11 bases. The trim removed 2 bases at V and 4 bases at J, leaving 7 bases unmatched. This CDR3 is 17 amino acids long. Germline CDR1 ENHRY, CDR2 SYGVKD. CDR3 DNA sequence: TGTGCCATCAGTGAGCGGGTGGGGACTAGCGGATACAATGAGCAGTTCTTC. Translation gives CAISERVGTSGYNEQFF.

There are many counts of this clonotype. This chain connects TRBV5-1 to TRBJ2-1; 7 bases are a match to TRBD1. In germline, CDR1 is SGHRS, CDR2 YFSETQ. This CDR3 is built from 14 residues. The V and J ends lost 0 bases and 3 bases, in that order; junction bases with no gene match: 0. The CDR3 region is CASSLGQGYNEQFF. The CDR3 DNA is TGCGCCAGCAGCTTGGGACAGGGCTACAATGAGCAGTTCTTC.

V usage is TRBV12-3 or TRBV12-4 and J usage is TRBJ2-3; D possibly corresponds to TRBD2 (5 bases). The V end was cut by 6 bases, the J end by 1 base, with 20 bases between. The CDR3 covers 17 residues. CDR3: CASSDPLGWGGTDTQYF. DNA for the CDR3: TGTGCCAGCAGCGATCCCCTGGGGTGGGGAGGCACAGATACGCAGTATTTT.

This clonotype has a count of ten or more. The V and J genes are TRBV6-5 and TRBJ1-1; 8 nucleotides align to TRBD1. This CDR3 contains 14 residues. Germline CDR1 reads MNHEY; CDR2 reads SVGAGI. V lost 6 bases, J lost 0 bases, and 3 bases stayed unmatched. The CDR3 DNA sequence: TGTGCCAGCAGACCCAGGGGGCTGAACACTGAAGCTTTCTTT. Translated: CASRPRGLNTEAFF.

This clonotype has a count of ten or more. The chain uses TRBV3-1 and TRBJ2-2, with D perhaps matching TRBD2 (6 bases). The CDR3 runs to 16 residues. The germline V gene has CDR1 LGHDT and CDR2 YNNKEL (reference sequence). With 1 base removed from V and 7 bases from J, the gap between germline ends came to 16 bases. The CDR3, as DNA: TGTGCCAGCAGCCAAGGGGTAGCGGATAGAAGCGGGGAGCTGTTTTTT. Translating gives CASSQGVADRSGELFF.

This clonotype has a count of ten or more. This rearrangement joins TRBV12-3 or TRBV12-4 to TRBJ2-3; TRBD1 matches 7 bases. The CDR3 runs to 13 residues. V lost 2 bases and J lost 6; bases outside the gene matches: 2. Written as DNA, the CDR3 is TGTGCCAGCAGTTTAAAGGGGGCGGATACGCAGTATTTT. Its translation: CASSLKGADTQYF.

This clonotype was seen ten or more times. The chain joins TRBV12-3 or TRBV12-4 to TRBJ1-1, with D possibly matching TRBD1 (5 bases). V lost 3 bases to trimming and J lost 7 bases, with 12 bases between them. This CDR3 has 13 amino acids. CDR3 bases: TGTGCCAGCAGTTTTGGTGCTCAGGGTGAAGCTTTCTTT. Translated: CASSFGAQGEAFF.